Listed below are T cell receptor beta chains from one sample, sequenced in a study of T cells expressing NK-cell markers. After re-calling the 5' RACE reads, TCRdb lists one entry per CDR3 protein, DNA absent. The table counts about 550,000 distinct CDR3 sequences; approximately 3.6% lies in the top ten. Sequencing input: blood T cells: a sorted CD56 or NKG2C T cell subset, CD4+ or CD8+ T cells, or bulk PBMC T cells (not recorded which). The source is a young man in good health. Both conserved end residues are part of each CDR3. Each record gives: J gene, V gene, CDR3 protein.

J gene: TRBJ2-2; V gene: TRBV7-7; CDR3 protein: CASSLRDYTGELFF
J gene: TRBJ1-1; V gene: TRBV5-1; CDR3 protein: CASKPEVNTEAFF
J gene: TRBJ2-1; V gene: TRBV2; CDR3 protein: CASSPPTTTSSEQFF
J gene: TRBJ1-1; V gene: TRBV21-1; CDR3 protein: CATHREMNTEAFF
J gene: TRBJ2-1; V gene: TRBV19; CDR3 protein: CASSIRGGTFNEQFF
J gene: TRBJ2-6; V gene: TRBV6-1; CDR3 protein: CASSRTGNSGANVLTF
J gene: TRBJ2-7; V gene: TRBV27; CDR3 protein: CASSSLVGTGINEQYF
J gene: TRBJ2-5; V gene: TRBV6-5; CDR3 protein: CASSLLSGVGETQYF
J gene: TRBJ2-3; V gene: TRBV5-1; CDR3 protein: CASSLGRLAGGVGDTQYF
J gene: TRBJ1-5; V gene: TRBV6-2/TRBV6-3; CDR3 protein: CASRTGDYSNQPQHF
J gene: TRBJ2-5; V gene: TRBV7-3; CDR3 protein: CASSLKGRGETQYF
J gene: TRBJ2-3; V gene: TRBV7-8; CDR3 protein: CASSLGLAGSLGEDTQYF
J gene: TRBJ2-5; V gene: TRBV5-1; CDR3 protein: CASSTGLAGPETQYF
J gene: TRBJ1-6; V gene: TRBV12-3/TRBV12-4; CDR3 protein: CASSLGPFMGSPLHF
J gene: TRBJ2-7; V gene: TRBV12-3/TRBV12-4; CDR3 protein: CASSFNSGRHEQYF
J gene: TRBJ2-7; V gene: TRBV20-1; CDR3 protein: CSAPLAGLAYEQYF
J gene: TRBJ1-4; V gene: TRBV5-1; CDR3 protein: CASSAGQDSREKLFF
J gene: TRBJ2-7; V gene: TRBV24-1; CDR3 protein: CATSAGEYEQYF
J gene: TRBJ2-5; V gene: TRBV2; CDR3 protein: CASSELTGQETQYF
J gene: TRBJ1-2; V gene: TRBV9; CDR3 protein: CASSVGAGNYGYTF
J gene: TRBJ2-1; V gene: TRBV28; CDR3 protein: CASSFPGTSGMTPLYNEQFF
J gene: TRBJ1-2; V gene: TRBV20-1; CDR3 protein: CSAYRDRGQSDYGYTF
J gene: TRBJ2-3; V gene: TRBV30; CDR3 protein: CAWGRAGVTDTQYF
J gene: TRBJ2-5; V gene: TRBV9; CDR3 protein: CASSVNSQTETQYF
J gene: TRBJ2-2; V gene: TRBV15; CDR3 protein: CATLQGLADTGELFF
J gene: TRBJ2-3; V gene: TRBV20-1; CDR3 protein: CSARPFRGTDTQYF
J gene: TRBJ2-3; V gene: TRBV10-3; CDR3 protein: CAISEVAVGDTQYF